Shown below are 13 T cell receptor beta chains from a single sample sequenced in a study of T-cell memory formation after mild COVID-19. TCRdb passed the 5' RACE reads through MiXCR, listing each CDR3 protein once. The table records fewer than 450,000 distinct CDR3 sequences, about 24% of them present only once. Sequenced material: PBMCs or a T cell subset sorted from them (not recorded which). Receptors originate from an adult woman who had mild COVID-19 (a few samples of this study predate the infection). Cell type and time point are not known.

CDR3 sequence: CASSPRQGGNSPLHF. CDR3 nucleotide sequence: TGTGCCAGCAGTCCGCGACAGGGAGGTAATTCACCCCTCCACTTT. The rearrangement links TRBV28 to TRBJ1-6; 7 nucleotides match TRBD1. The V and J ends lost 5 bases and 6 bases, in that order; junction bases with no gene match: 7. Germline V gene lookup returns CDR1 MDHEN and CDR2 SYDVKM. The CDR3 loop spans 15 amino acids.

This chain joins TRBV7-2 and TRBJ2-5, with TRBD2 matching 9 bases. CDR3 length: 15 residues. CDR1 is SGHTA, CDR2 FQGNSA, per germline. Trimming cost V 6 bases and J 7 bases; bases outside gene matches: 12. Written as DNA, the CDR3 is TGTGCCAGCAGACACGCCGGGACTAGCTCTTCGACCCAGTACTTC. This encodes CASRHAGTSSSTQYF.

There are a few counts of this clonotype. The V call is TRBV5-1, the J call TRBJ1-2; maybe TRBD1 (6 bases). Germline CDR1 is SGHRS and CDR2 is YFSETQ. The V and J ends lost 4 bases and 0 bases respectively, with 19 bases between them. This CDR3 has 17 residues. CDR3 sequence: CASSPDGGGRANYGYTF. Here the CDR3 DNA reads TGCGCCAGCAGCCCCGACGGCGGGGGGCGAGCTAACTATGGCTACACCTTC.

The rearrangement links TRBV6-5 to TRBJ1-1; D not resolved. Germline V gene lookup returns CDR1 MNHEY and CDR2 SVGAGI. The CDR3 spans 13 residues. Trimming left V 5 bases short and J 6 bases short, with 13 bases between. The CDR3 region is CASSPREPAEAFF. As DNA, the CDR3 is TGTGCCAGCAGTCCCCGGGAGCCCGCTGAAGCTTTCTTT.

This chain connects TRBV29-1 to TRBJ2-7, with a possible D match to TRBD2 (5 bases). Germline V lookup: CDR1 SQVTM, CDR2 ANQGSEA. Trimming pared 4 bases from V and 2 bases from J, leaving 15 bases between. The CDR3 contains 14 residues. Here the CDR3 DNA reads TGCAGCGTTGTCAGACACTCCGGGGCCTACGAGCAGTACTTC. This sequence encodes CSVVRHSGAYEQYF.

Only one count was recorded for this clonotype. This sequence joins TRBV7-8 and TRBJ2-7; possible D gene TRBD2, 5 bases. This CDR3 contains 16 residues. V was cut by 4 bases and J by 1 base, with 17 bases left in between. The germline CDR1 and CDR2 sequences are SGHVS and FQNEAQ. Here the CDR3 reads CASSSHRVSESYEQYF. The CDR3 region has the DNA TGTGCCAGCAGCTCGCACCGCGTTAGCGAGTCCTACGAGCAGTACTTC.

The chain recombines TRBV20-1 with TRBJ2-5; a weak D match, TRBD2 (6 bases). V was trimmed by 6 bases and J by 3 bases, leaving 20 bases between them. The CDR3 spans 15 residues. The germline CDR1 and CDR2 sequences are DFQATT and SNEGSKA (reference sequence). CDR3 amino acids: CSAPLAGGEKETQYF. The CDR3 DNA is TGCAGTGCGCCCCTTGCTGGCGGGGAAAAAGAGACCCAGTACTTC.

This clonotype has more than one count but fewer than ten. In DNA, the CDR3 is TGTGCCAGCAGCTTAAACGGGGTCTCCTACAATGAGCAGTTCTTC. Protein product: CASSLNGVSYNEQFF. This chain connects TRBV5-4 to TRBJ2-1; D is possibly TRBD2 (5 bases). The CDR3 totals 15 residues. Germline V lookup: CDR1 SGHNT, CDR2 YYREEE (reference sequence). Trimming stripped 2 bases from V and 0 bases from J, with 9 bases between.

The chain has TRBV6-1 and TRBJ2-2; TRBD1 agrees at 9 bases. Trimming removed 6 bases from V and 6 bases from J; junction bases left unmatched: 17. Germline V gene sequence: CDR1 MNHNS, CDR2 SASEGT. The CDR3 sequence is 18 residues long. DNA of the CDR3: TGTGCCAGCAGAAAATGGACAGGGGACTCTAATGGCGCCGGGGAGCTGTTTTTT. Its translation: CASRKWTGDSNGAGELFF.

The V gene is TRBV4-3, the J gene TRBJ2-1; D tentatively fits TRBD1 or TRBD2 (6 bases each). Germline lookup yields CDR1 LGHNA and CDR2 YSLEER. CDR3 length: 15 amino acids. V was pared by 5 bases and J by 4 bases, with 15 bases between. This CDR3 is CASSNGGWGYNEQFF. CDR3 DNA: TGCGCCAGCAGCAACGGGGGCTGGGGTTACAATGAGCAGTTCTTC.

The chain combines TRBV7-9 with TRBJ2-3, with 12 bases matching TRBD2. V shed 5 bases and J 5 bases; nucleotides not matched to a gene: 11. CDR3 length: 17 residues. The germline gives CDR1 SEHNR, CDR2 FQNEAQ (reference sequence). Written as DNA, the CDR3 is TGTGCCAGCAGCCCTCGGACTAGCGGGGCCCTCGGAGATACGCAGTATTTT. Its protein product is CASSPRTSGALGDTQYF.

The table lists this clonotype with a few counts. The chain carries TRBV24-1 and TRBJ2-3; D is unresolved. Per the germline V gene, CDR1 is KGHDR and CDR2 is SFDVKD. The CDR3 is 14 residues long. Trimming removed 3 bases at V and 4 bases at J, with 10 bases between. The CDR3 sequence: CATSDGGRSDTQYF. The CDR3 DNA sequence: TGTGCCACCAGTGATGGCGGCAGATCAGATACGCAGTATTTT.

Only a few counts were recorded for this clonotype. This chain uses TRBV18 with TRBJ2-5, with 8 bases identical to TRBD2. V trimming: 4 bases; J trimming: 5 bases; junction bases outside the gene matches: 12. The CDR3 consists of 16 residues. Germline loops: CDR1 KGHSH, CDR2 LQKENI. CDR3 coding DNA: TGTGCCAGCTCACATAGCACGAGCGGGAGTGGCGAGACCCAGTACTTC. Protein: CASSHSTSGSGETQYF.